The source of this TCR beta chain is a study of blood T cell repertoires in COVID-19. Across the whole study: Sample material is recorded as cDNA or gDNA derived from T cells, B-cell-depleted T cells, or PBMCs.

Sequencing was performed with immunoSEQ multiplex PCR; in TCRdb, only in-frame clones are kept and a portion is missing. The sample shows about 200,000 clones, approximately 90% of them seen only once. The receptor's source is a man between 45 and 60 years old with acute or convalescent COVID-19. Source material: peripheral blood.

CDR3 protein: CASSRQVAGGPETQYF. CDR3 in DNA: TGTGCCAGTAGTAGACAGGTAGCGGGGGGCCCGGAGACCCAGTACTTC. This rearrangement joins TRBV19 to TRBJ2-5; 10 bases are shared with TRBD2. Germline CDR1 reads LNHDA; CDR2 reads SQIVND (reference sequence). The trim removed 4 bases at V and 5 bases at J, leaving 10 bases unmatched. The CDR3 consists of 16 residues.